The clone carrying this T cell receptor beta chain was found once. Its antigen is currently unknown. This entry comes from a study of Ad26.COV2.S vaccination and SARS-CoV-2 variants. General study results and limits: While placebo recipients had lower spike-specific TCR breadth, vaccine recipients had more. Vaccinees reportedly had broad spike-specific CD8+ and CD4+ T cell responses. Whether participants received vaccine or placebo, their non-spike TCR breadth was similar.

Treatment denoted: about 20 received Ad26.COV2.S at low or high dose, single or two shots; five or six received placebo; per-sample allocation not given. Samples were taken on day 63 after the first vaccine or placebo injection. Clones were sequenced by immunoSEQ multiplex PCR, and TCRdb holds only the in-frame ones, with some missing. The sample lists 300,000 to 350,000 clones, around nine tenths occurring once. V lost 7 bases and J 6 bases, leaving 24 bases between the germline ends. CDR1 is WSHSY, CDR2 SAAADI, per germline. CDR3 length equals 17 residues. Material: peripheral blood, obtained in a trial of Ad26.COV2.S vaccine versus placebo. This chain connects TRBV10-2 to TRBJ2-2, with D perhaps matching TRBD1 or TRBD2 (5 bases each). This receptor was obtained from a person aged 18 to 59 who received the Ad26.COV2.S COVID-19 vaccine or a placebo. The CDR3 DNA reads TGCGCCAGCATGGCCCCAGGCGTCGGGGAAGGGGCCGGGGAGCTGTTTTTT. Translated: CASMAPGVGEGAGELFF.